This TCR beta chain was recovered during a study of blood T cell repertoires in COVID-19. The CDR3 has 15 amino acids. With 4 bases clipped from V and 4 bases from J, the junction kept 5 bases outside the gene matches. CDR1 is MNHEY and CDR2 is SVGAGI in the germline V gene. As originally analysed: Reference gene primers were amplified, and this amplification served to estimate nucleated cell counts. Sequenced by immunoSEQ multiplex PCR; TCRdb stores in-frame clones only, minus some. V and J calls and clone size are those listed in that table; D and trimming were worked out from the DNA. The data show about 98,000 clones, 82% seen once.

The sequence came from a man aged 80 or over with acute or convalescent COVID-19. The sequencing sample was made of peripheral blood. The V call is TRBV6-5, the J call TRBJ1-4; 8 bases line up with TRBD1. The CDR3 here is CASSLQTGVNEKLFF. The CDR3 DNA reads as TGTGCCAGCAGTTTGCAGACAGGGGTTAATGAAAAACTGTTTTTT.